This passage covers 6 T cell receptor beta chains from one sample sequenced in a study of shared clonotypes between healthy human individuals. Clones were sequenced by immunoSEQ multiplex PCR, and TCRdb holds only the in-frame ones, with some missing. This table holds millions of clones, roughly 94% found once. Sequenced: naive CD4+ T cells sorted from blood. Subset given: CD45RA+ positively selected. Receptor source: a man younger than 35 in good health.

The rearrangement uses TRBV7-9 and TRBJ2-5; D may be TRBD2 (6 bases). Trimming shortened V by 5 bases and J by 4 bases, and 20 bases separated the two germline ends. Germline lookup yields CDR1 SEHNR and CDR2 FQNEAQ (reference sequence). The CDR3 extends over 16 amino acids. CDR3 bases: TGTGCCAGCAGCCGACGCCTAACGGGAGCGAGAGAGACCCAGTACTTC. This encodes CASSRRLTGARETQYF.

This chain uses TRBV6-1 with TRBJ1-5; D remains unclear. This CDR3 is built from 16 residues. Deletions cut 3 bases from V and 5 bases from J, with 17 bases between. Looked up from germline, CDR1 is MNHNS and CDR2 is SASEGT. As DNA, the CDR3 is TGTGCCAGCAGTGATAGTGGCGATGCGGTCCATCAGCCCCAGCATTTT. Its translation: CASSDSGDAVHQPQHF.

On this clone: The sample carries other DNA sequences with the same CDR3. This chain connects TRBV29-1 to TRBJ2-5; 7 bases agree with TRBD1. V lost 4 bases and J lost 2; bases outside the gene matches: 1. The CDR3 covers 12 residues. From germline, CDR1 is SQVTM and CDR2 ANQGSEA. CDR3 in DNA: TGCAGCGTTGTCAGGGGGCAAGAGACCCAGTACTTC. Translated, it gives CSVVRGQETQYF.

This clone was counted a few times. The same CDR3 is also encoded by other DNA sequences in this sample. V is TRBV18 and J is TRBJ1-5; 8 bases map to TRBD1. This CDR3 spans 14 amino acids. With 4 bases clipped from V and 4 bases from J, the junction kept 3 bases outside the gene matches. Looked up from germline, CDR1 is KGHSH and CDR2 is LQKENI. As DNA, the CDR3 is TGTGCCAGCTCACTAGGACAGGGTAATCAGCCCCAGCATTTT. It encodes CASSLGQGNQPQHF.

V gene TRBV6-5 combines with J gene TRBJ2-7; possible D gene TRBD1, 5 bases. The germline V gene encodes CDR1 MNHEY and CDR2 SVGAGI. The CDR3 spans 14 residues. Trimming took 0 bases from V and 5 from J, leaving 11 bases between them. Here the CDR3 reads CASSYSPGSHEQYF. The CDR3 DNA reads as TGTGCCAGCAGTTACTCTCCAGGGTCCCACGAGCAGTACTTC.

V gene TRBV19 combines with J gene TRBJ2-2; D gene unclear. V dropped 5 bases and J dropped 6 bases, with 10 bases sitting between them. Germline assignment: CDR1 LNHDA and CDR2 SQIVND (reference sequence). This CDR3 comprises 13 residues. The DNA of the CDR3 is TGTGCCAGTAGTTCAACCCCCCCCGGGGAGCTGTTTTTT. It is translated as CASSSTPPGELFF.